This T cell receptor beta chain stems from a study of cytomegalovirus exposure and HLA in healthy donors (dated by TCRdb to the late 2010s). Background on the whole study: A later analysis indicated that the 110 or so validation repertoires were generated on the platform also employed for the 600 to 750 repertoires of the first cohort. The aim of the study was to test whether cataloging public T cell receptors could identify signatures of past pathogen exposure. Besides the first cohort of roughly 700 subjects, a separate validation cohort made up of roughly 120 different subjects was used. To predict cytomegalovirus infection status, the study brought together high-throughput TCR immunosequencing, statistical association of individual TCRs with disease status, and machine learning.

Library preparation was by the immunoSEQ multiplex PCR assay. On the authors' methods: A statistical classification framework was built to diagnose cytomegalovirus status from the catalog of TCR beta chain sequences. This immuneACCESS table, as held by TCRdb, lists in-frame sequences with V and J called but not all clones. Of the missing ones, under half trace to an unresolved V gene in checked studies; the others have no known cause. The DNA was the basis for D and trimming; V, J and clone size are from that table. The sample includes roughly 130,000 clones, with 85% to 90% observed a single time. Around 6% of the sample belongs to the ten largest clones. Summary of the overall study and its limitations: The classifier was reported to diagnose cytomegalovirus status with high specificity and sensitivity in both the original and validation cohorts. All 110 or so repertoires were used to score co-occurrence in the validation cohort in a later analysis, because that analysis had no HLA typing for the cohort. The study gave a list of under 200 TCR beta chains associated with cytomegalovirus. Most TCR sequences were seen in very few donors, while some public TCRs were found in many individuals. Of the cluster scores, about 94% were above 0 in a later analysis, which found that TCRs clustered in the first cohort also tended to co-occur in the 110 or so validation repertoires. Three of the identified cytomegalovirus-associated TCR beta chains were confirmed in vitro to be specific for cytomegalovirus antigens. It was suggested by the authors that the approach could potentially be generalized to other disease states and immunological phenotypes.

A note on this clone: Its antigen remains undetermined. Base qualities were left out, and no much larger clone turns up one base away.

Separate from the approximately 670-subject first cohort, the validation cohort of 120 subjects was the group to which the donors belonged. After removal of 5 bases from V and 7 bases from J, the junction retains 8 bases not matched to a gene. For CDR1 and CDR2, the germline V gene lists MDHEN and SYDVKM. The CDR3 contains 14 residues, cysteine and phenylalanine counted. Just CDR3 DNA is preserved here, 42 bases in frame from base 1. This receptor was obtained from a woman between 25 and 40 years old in good health and CMV-seropositive. What was sequenced was PBMCs. The rearranged segments are TRBV28 and TRBJ2-5; 9 junctional bases match TRBD1. The CDR3 protein sequence reads: CASSPTGGVGTQYF. In nucleotides, the sequence is TGTGCCAGCAGTCCGACAGGGGGAGTGGGGACCCAGTACTTC. The full variable domain, with segments outside the CDR3 supplied by the reference TRBV28 and TRBJ2-5 proteins, appears as DVKVTQSSRYLVKRTGEKVFLECVQDMDHENMFWYRQDPGLGLRLIYFSYDVKMKEKGDIPEGYSVSREKKERFSLILESASTNQTSMYLCASSPTGGVGTQYFGPGTRLLVL.